Shown below are 28 T cell receptor beta chains from a single sample sequenced in a study of human T cells and chemical hapten exposure. TCRdb reanalysed the RACE reads using MiXCR and keeps one entry per CDR3 protein. The sample includes around 110,000 distinct CDR3 sequences, over 10% of them seen just once. Time point of the sample: patch test 1, 2 weeks after DPC sensitization. Treatment meaning: therapeutic diphenylcyclopropenone sensitization with weekly scalp DPC. This specimen was whole blood, taken in connection with sensitization to the hapten diphenylcyclopropenone (DPC). The receptor source for this set is a woman in her forties or fifties with alopecia areata. Some clones in this sample may be carry-over from other donors' samples.

The chain couples TRBV5-5 to TRBJ1-1; D is uncertain. The CDR3 contains 14 residues. The germline V gene has CDR1 SGHKS and CDR2 YYEKEE (reference sequence). V dropped 4 bases and J dropped 0 bases, with 10 bases sitting between them. The CDR3, as DNA: TGTGCCAGCAGCCTCCAGCGGATGAACACTGAAGCTTTCTTT. It yields the protein CASSLQRMNTEAFF.

In this sample, this clonotype turned up a few times. This chain connects TRBV7-6 to TRBJ2-1; the match to TRBD2 covers 7 bases. The CDR3 consists of 15 residues. The J segment lost 5 bases and the V segment lost 2 bases, leaving 6 bases of the junction unmatched. Germline CDR1 is SGHVS and CDR2 is FNYEAQ. CDR3: CASSLPGGGNNEQFF. As DNA, the CDR3 is TGTGCCAGCAGCTTACCGGGCGGGGGTAACAATGAGCAGTTCTTC.

The chain has TRBV20-1 and TRBJ1-5; 7 nucleotides line up with TRBD1. The junction had 9 bases not matched to a gene; V was cut back by 5 bases and J by 2 bases. Germline CDR1 and CDR2: DFQATT and SNEGSKA (reference sequence). The CDR3 loop spans 15 amino acids. The CDR3 DNA sequence: TGCAGTGCTCCGCGACAGGGCTCCGGCAATCAGCCCCAGCATTTT. Protein: CSAPRQGSGNQPQHF.

This clonotype was seen only a few times. The gene calls are TRBV11-2 and TRBJ1-4, with 8 nucleotides matching TRBD1. This CDR3 has 14 residues. CDR1 and CDR2 (germline): SGHAT, FQNNGV. V shed 6 bases and J 8 bases; nucleotides not matched to a gene: 8. The CDR3 bases are TGTGCCAGCAGGATTCAGGGGGCTGGAGAAAAACTGTTTTTT. This gives the protein CASRIQGAGEKLFF.

This clonotype has only a few counts. The chain carries TRBV20-1 and TRBJ2-3, with 8 bases matching TRBD2. The V gene end was trimmed by 8 bases and the J gene end by 1 base; junction bases not matched to a gene: 8. The CDR3 is 14 amino acids. The V gene's germline CDR1 is DFQATT and CDR2 SNEGSKA (reference sequence). The CDR3 region has the DNA TGCAGTCCGCGACTAGCGTATCGCACAGATACGCAGTATTTT. Protein product: CSPRLAYRTDTQYF.

This clonotype has more than one count but fewer than ten. This chain connects TRBV27 to TRBJ2-7; 9 nucleotides align to TRBD1. Germline trimming cut 5 bases from V and 6 bases from J; bases unmatched to any gene: 11. Germline V gene lookup returns CDR1 MNHEY and CDR2 SMNVEV (reference sequence). The CDR3 extends over 15 amino acids. Here the CDR3 DNA reads TGTGCCAGCAGTCCAAACGCGGGACAGGGCGGCGAGCAGTACTTC. Protein sequence: CASSPNAGQGGEQYF.

This chain links TRBV4-3 with TRBJ2-3, with D perhaps matching TRBD2 (5 bases). The CDR3 contains 15 residues. Trimming left V 1 base short and J 5 bases short, with 13 bases between. The germline gives CDR1 LGHNA, CDR2 YSLEER. The CDR3 loop reads CASSQALEAGDTQYF. As DNA, the CDR3 is TGCGCCAGCAGCCAAGCTCTGGAGGCGGGAGATACGCAGTATTTT.

The chain couples TRBV28 to TRBJ1-2, with D possibly matching TRBD1 (5 bases). Germline CDR1 reads MDHEN; CDR2 reads SYDVKM. The CDR3 has 12 residues. The V and J ends lost 7 bases and 4 bases respectively, with 10 bases between them. The CDR3 DNA follows: TGTGCCAGCACAGGACAAATCTATGGCTACACCTTC. Its translation: CASTGQIYGYTF.

The CDR3 region has the DNA TGTGCCAGCAGTGCCGTAGCGGGAGCCTCCAATGAGCAGTTCTTC. It specifies CASSAVAGASNEQFF. The rearrangement uses TRBV6-4 and TRBJ2-1; 9 positions agree with TRBD2. From germline, CDR1 is MRHNA and CDR2 SNTAGT. The CDR3 consists of 15 residues. V shed 4 bases, J shed 6 bases, and the junction held 7 bases outside the gene matches.

Ten or more counts support this clonotype. The V call is TRBV18, the J call TRBJ2-1; 9 nucleotides line up with TRBD1. The germline gives CDR1 KGHSH, CDR2 LQKENI. Germline trimming cut 1 base from V and 9 bases from J; bases unmatched to any gene: 4. The CDR3 runs 14 residues. DNA of the CDR3: TGTGCCAGCTCACCACGTACAGGGGGCAGTGAGCAGTTCTTC. Translation: CASSPRTGGSEQFF.

This clonotype has ten or more counts. The V and J genes are TRBV29-1 and TRBJ2-5; D might be TRBD1 (5 bases). Looked up from germline, CDR1 is SQVTM and CDR2 is ANQGSEA. The CDR3 is made up of 14 amino acids. Trimming stripped 2 bases from V and 0 bases from J, with 10 bases between. In DNA form, the CDR3 reads TGCAGCGTTGAAATGCGGACATACCAAGAGACCCAGTACTTC. Encoded protein: CSVEMRTYQETQYF.

The CDR3 bases are TGCAGTGCTATCCGTGTACTGGCTACCAATGAGCAGTTCTTC. Residues: CSAIRVLATNEQFF. The V and J genes are TRBV20-1 and TRBJ2-1; no firm D call. Germline CDR1 reads DFQATT; CDR2 reads SNEGSKA (reference sequence). Deletions cut 4 bases from V and 6 bases from J, with 16 bases between. The CDR3 runs to 14 residues.

This sequence joins TRBV27 and TRBJ2-7; D perhaps matches TRBD2 (5 bases). The germline gives CDR1 MNHEY, CDR2 SMNVEV (reference sequence). Trimming shortened V by 6 bases and J by 0 bases, and 15 bases separated the two germline ends. CDR3 length equals 15 residues. The CDR3 nucleotides are TGTGCCAGCAGCCTCAGCGGCCCGAGCTCCTACGAGCAGTACTTC. The encoded protein is CASSLSGPSSYEQYF.

At least ten counts were recorded for this clonotype. V gene TRBV6-5 combines with J gene TRBJ1-1, with D perhaps matching TRBD1 (5 bases). V was cut by 6 bases and J by 2 bases, with 16 bases left in between. In germline, CDR1 is MNHEY, CDR2 SVGAGI. CDR3 size: 15 residues. The CDR3 sequence: CASSRLGRSNTEAFF. CDR3 coding DNA: TGTGCCAGCAGCAGACTGGGACGGAGTAACACTGAAGCTTTCTTT.

This clonotype has only a few counts. V usage is TRBV28 and J usage is TRBJ1-1; D gene unclear. There are 13 residues in the CDR3. CDR1 and CDR2 (germline): MDHEN, SYDVKM. V lost 6 bases to trimming and J lost 5 bases, with 13 bases between them. The CDR3 coding sequence is TGTGCCAGCAGAATTCCGTCCGGGACTGAAGCTTTCTTT. Its translation: CASRIPSGTEAFF. Drawing the rest from reference TRBV28 and TRBJ1-1, the complete variable domain is DVKVTQSSRYLVKRTGEKVFLECVQDMDHENMFWYRQDPGLGLRLIYFSYDVKMKEKGDIPEGYSVSREKKERFSLILESASTNQTSMYLCASRIPSGTEAFFGQGTRLTVV.

This clonotype was detected only a few times. V and J are TRBV7-2 and TRBJ2-3, with 9 bases lining up with TRBD1. The CDR3 loop spans 15 amino acids. CDR1 is SGHTA and CDR2 is FQGNSA in the germline V gene. V gave up 3 bases and J gave up 3 bases; unmatched junction bases: 4. The CDR3 region has the DNA TGTGCCAGCAGCTTCAGACAGGGGGGGACAGATACGCAGTATTTT. Translated: CASSFRQGGTDTQYF. The complete variable domain, with remaining parts taken from reference TRBV7-2 and TRBJ2-3, reads GAGVSQSPSNKVTEKGKDVELRCDPISGHTALYWYRQSLGQGLEFLIYFQGNSAPDKSGLPSDRFSAERTGGSVSTLTIQRTQQEDSAVYLCASSFRQGGTDTQYFGPGTRLTVL.

This chain connects TRBV5-5 to TRBJ2-7, with D hard to call. Trimming cost V 0 bases and J 0 bases, with 4 bases left between them. Germline loops: CDR1 SGHKS, CDR2 YYEKEE (reference sequence). The CDR3 contains 13 residues. The CDR3 DNA reads as TGTGCCAGCAGCTTGGAGCACTCCTACGAGCAGTACTTC. Protein sequence: CASSLEHSYEQYF.

This clonotype was recorded many times. V usage is TRBV18 and J usage is TRBJ1-5; no clear D gene. This CDR3 spans 17 amino acids. Germline-derived CDR1 and CDR2 are KGHSH and LQKENI. Between the trimmed V and J ends, which lost 3 bases and 0 bases, there was a span of 15 bases. CDR3 nucleotides: TGTGCCAGCTCACCGTTAGGAGGCGATTATAGCAATCAGCCCCAGCATTTT. Translation gives CASSPLGGDYSNQPQHF.

Ten or more counts support this clonotype. A read error may account for a junction end that differs from germline. The gene calls are TRBV7-9 and TRBJ2-1, with TRBD1 identical over 9 bases. The length of the CDR3 is 12 residues. Germline V gene data show CDR1 as SEHNR and CDR2 as FQNEAQ (reference sequence). CDR3 in amino acids: CASSSGGQGSIF. The CDR3 DNA reads as TGTGCCAGCAGCTCAGGGGGACAGGGTTCGATCTTC.

This clonotype was picked up a small number of times. The rearrangement links TRBV4-3 to TRBJ1-1, with D perhaps matching TRBD1 (5 bases). Germline assignment: CDR1 LGHNA and CDR2 YSLEER. Trimming took off 4 bases at V and 11 bases at J, with 23 bases between the two ends. This CDR3 spans 15 amino acids. CDR3: CASSLLRDGTSEAFF. For the CDR3, the DNA is TGCGCCAGCAGCCTGCTTCGGGACGGCACCTCAGAGGCTTTCTTT.

In its sample, this clonotype was seen many times. J is TRBJ2-1 and V is TRBV2; 8 bases line up with TRBD2. The CDR3 spans 13 residues. CDR1 SNHLY and CDR2 FYNNEI come from the germline V gene. The V segment lost 5 bases and the J segment 9 bases; nucleotides outside the gene matches: 6. CDR3 sequence reads: CASSLGLAGEQFF. CDR3 bases: TGTGCCAGCAGTCTTGGACTAGCCGGTGAGCAGTTCTTC.

Comments on this clonotype: This may stem from a read error, because a much larger clone lies one nucleotide away. V and J are TRBV7-2 and TRBJ1-6; 10 nucleotides align to TRBD1. The length of the CDR3 is 15 residues. Germline V gene lookup returns CDR1 SGHTA and CDR2 FQGNSA. The ends lost 3 bases at V and 9 bases at J; junction bases unmatched: 5. The CDR3 nucleotides are TGTGCCAGCAGCTTGGGGGACAGGGGCACTTCACCCCTCCACTTT. This codes for CASSLGDRGTSPLHF.

This clonotype came up a few times. V and J are TRBV7-8 and TRBJ2-1; D not certain. This CDR3 has 12 residues. Germline loops: CDR1 SGHVS, CDR2 FQNEAQ. V was pared by 5 bases and J by 15 bases, with 17 bases between. DNA for the CDR3: TGTGCCAGCAGCCTCTTAGGGCTTCGAGCGTTCTTC. It codes for CASSLLGLRAFF.

This clonotype was detected many times. The chain combines TRBV18 with TRBJ2-3; D unresolved. This CDR3 spans 15 amino acids. Germline CDR1 is KGHSH and CDR2 is LQKENI. V was trimmed by 0 bases and J by 6 bases, leaving 13 bases between them. The CDR3 bases are TGTGCCAGCTCACCACCGGACGGGCGTCGGGATACGCAGTATTTT. Its protein product is CASSPPDGRRDTQYF.

The sample holds a few counts of this clonotype. The chain employs TRBV3-1 and TRBJ2-7; tentative D call: TRBD2 (5 bases). This CDR3 region has 16 residues. In germline, CDR1 is LGHDT, CDR2 YNNKEL (reference sequence). Deletions cut 0 bases from V and 5 bases from J, with 17 bases between. For the CDR3, the DNA is TGTGCCAGCAGCCAAGATGGCTCGGGGAGCAGCCACGAGCAGTACTTC. It specifies CASSQDGSGSSHEQYF.

This clonotype was seen repeatedly, ten times or more. This chain links TRBV18 with TRBJ1-5, with 7 bases aligning to TRBD1. The CDR3 contains 14 residues. CDR1 and CDR2 (germline): KGHSH, LQKENI. After removal of 6 bases from V and 5 bases from J, the junction contained 7 bases not matched to a gene. The CDR3 bases are TGTGCCAGCTCCCCCCAGGGGGGAGATCAGCCCCAGCATTTT. This codes for CASSPQGGDQPQHF.

J is TRBJ2-7 and V is TRBV28; D ambiguous. This CDR3 spans 11 amino acids. V shed 10 bases and J shed 7 bases, with 14 bases lying between them. Germline-derived CDR1 and CDR2 are MDHEN and SYDVKM. The CDR3 is CATGRGGEQYF. The CDR3 bases are TGTGCCACCGGACGTGGTGGGGAGCAGTACTTC. Looking up the rest from reference TRBV28 and TRBJ2-7 gives the full variable domain: DVKVTQSSRYLVKRTGEKVFLECVQDMDHENMFWYRQDPGLGLRLIYFSYDVKMKEKGDIPEGYSVSREKKERFSLILESASTNQTSMYLCATGRGGEQYFGPGTRLTVT.

This clonotype has at least ten counts. The chain recombines TRBV7-2 with TRBJ1-6; D is uncertain. The CDR3 loop spans 15 amino acids. From germline, CDR1 is SGHTA and CDR2 FQGNSA. The V gene lost 0 bases and the J gene lost 7 bases, with 10 bases spanning the gap. The DNA of the CDR3 is TGTGCCAGCAGCTTAGCCCTCGGCGGGAATTCACCCCTCCACTTT. Translating gives CASSLALGGNSPLHF.